This TCR beta chain stems from a study of blood T cell repertoires in COVID-19. Study information: Spain, Italy and the United States supplied samples that represented acute and convalescent COVID-19.

Germline trimming cut 3 bases from V and 3 bases from J; bases unmatched to any gene: 4. Germline lookup yields CDR1 KGHSH and CDR2 LQKENI. The CDR3 is made up of 15 amino acids. This clone was picked up one time. Original handling: Reference gene primers were amplified, and this amplification served to estimate nucleated cell counts. The data were produced by immunoSEQ multiplex PCR, yet TCRdb's version contains in-frame clones alone and is incomplete. V and J calls and clone size are given by that table; D and trimming were obtained from the DNA. The sample includes roughly 80,000 clones, approximately 87% of them seen just once.

This chain uses TRBV18 with TRBJ1-2, with 10 bases matching TRBD1. Specimen: peripheral blood. This clonotype was obtained from an elderly man in a cohort sampled during active COVID-19. CDR3 DNA sequence: TGTGCCAGCTCACCCGGACAGGGGGAATACTATGGCTACACCTTC. It encodes CASSPGQGEYYGYTF.